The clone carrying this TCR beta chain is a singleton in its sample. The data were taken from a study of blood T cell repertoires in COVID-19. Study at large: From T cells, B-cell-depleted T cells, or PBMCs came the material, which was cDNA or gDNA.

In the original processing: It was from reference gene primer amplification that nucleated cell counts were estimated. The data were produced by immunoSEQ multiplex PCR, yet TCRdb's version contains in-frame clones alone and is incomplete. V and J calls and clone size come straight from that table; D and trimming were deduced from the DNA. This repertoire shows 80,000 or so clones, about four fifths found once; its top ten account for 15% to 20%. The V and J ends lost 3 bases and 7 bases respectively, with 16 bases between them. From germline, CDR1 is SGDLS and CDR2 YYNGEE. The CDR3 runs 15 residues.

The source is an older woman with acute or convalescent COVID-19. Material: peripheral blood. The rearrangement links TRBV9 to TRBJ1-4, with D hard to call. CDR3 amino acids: CASSALGGASEKLFF. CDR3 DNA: TGTGCCAGCAGCGCCTTAGGTGGAGCTAGTGAAAAACTGTTTTTT.